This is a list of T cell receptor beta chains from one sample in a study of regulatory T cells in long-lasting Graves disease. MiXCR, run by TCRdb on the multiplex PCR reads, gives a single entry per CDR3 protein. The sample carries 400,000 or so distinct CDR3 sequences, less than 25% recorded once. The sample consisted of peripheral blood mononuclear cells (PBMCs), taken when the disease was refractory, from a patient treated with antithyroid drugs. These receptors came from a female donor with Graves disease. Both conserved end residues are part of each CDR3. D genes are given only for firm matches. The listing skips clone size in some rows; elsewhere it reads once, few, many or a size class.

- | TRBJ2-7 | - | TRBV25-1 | TGTGCCAGCAGTGAATCGGGCGGGACCTCCTCTCGGGAGCAGTACTTC | CASSESGGTSSREQYF
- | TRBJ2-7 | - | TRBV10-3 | TGTGCCATCCAATCGGGGAGCTCCTACGAGCAGTACTTC | CAIQSGSSYEQYF
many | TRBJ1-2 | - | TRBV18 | TGTGCCAGCTCATCGATGACAGGAGCCCATGGCTACACCTTC | CASSSMTGAHGYTF
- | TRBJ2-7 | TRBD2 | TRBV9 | TGTGCCAGCAGCGCCGGGACTAGTTCCTACGAGCAGTACTTC | CASSAGTSSYEQYF
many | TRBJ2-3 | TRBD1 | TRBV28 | TGTGCCAGCAGTCCGACACGGGGACAGCAACACGCAGATACGCAGTATTTT | CASSPTRGQQHADTQYF
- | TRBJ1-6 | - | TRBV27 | TGTGCCAGCAGTCCAACCCCGGCCAGTCAGAATTCACCCCTCCACTTT | CASSPTPASQNSPLHF
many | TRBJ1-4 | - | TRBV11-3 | TGTGCCAGTAAGCGGGAAAAACTGTTTTTT | CASKREKLFF
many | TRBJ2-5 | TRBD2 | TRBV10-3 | TGTGCCATCAGTGAACCCGGGACTAGTCTGGAGACCCAGTACTTC | CAISEPGTSLETQYF
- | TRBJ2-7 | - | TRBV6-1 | TGTGCCAGCAGGGGAGGGGGCGTCCAGCAGTACTTC | CASRGGGVQQYF
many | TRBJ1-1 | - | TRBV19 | TGTGCCAGTAGTATCGGGGGAGGCGCTGAAGCTTTCTTT | CASSIGGGAEAFF
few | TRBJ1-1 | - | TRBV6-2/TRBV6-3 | TGTGCCAGCAGTTACGGGCCAGGAGTTGAAGCTTTCTTT | CASSYGPGVEAFF
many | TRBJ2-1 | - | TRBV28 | TGTGCCAGCAGTTCCTTCATACAGGCGGTGGGCAATGAGCAGTTCTTC | CASSSFIQAVGNEQFF
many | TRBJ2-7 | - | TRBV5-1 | TGCGCCAGCAGCTTAAGCCCTGACTACTACGAGCAGTACTTC | CASSLSPDYYEQYF